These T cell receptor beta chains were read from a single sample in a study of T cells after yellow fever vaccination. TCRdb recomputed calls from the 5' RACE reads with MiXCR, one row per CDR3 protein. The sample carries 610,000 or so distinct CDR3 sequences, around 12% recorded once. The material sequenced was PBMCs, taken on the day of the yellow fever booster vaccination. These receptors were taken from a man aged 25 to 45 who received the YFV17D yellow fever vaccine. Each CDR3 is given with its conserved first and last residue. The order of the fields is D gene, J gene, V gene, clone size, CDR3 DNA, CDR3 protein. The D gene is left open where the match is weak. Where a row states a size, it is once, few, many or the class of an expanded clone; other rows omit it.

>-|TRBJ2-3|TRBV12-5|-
TGTGCTAGTGGTTTGCGGGCTGCCCCAAGAGATACGCAGTATTTT
CASGLRAAPRDTQYF
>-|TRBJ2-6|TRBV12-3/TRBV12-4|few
TGTGCCAGCAGTTTAGTACAATCTGGGGCCAACGTCCTGACTTTC
CASSLVQSGANVLTF
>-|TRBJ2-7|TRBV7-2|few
TGTGCCAGCAGCTTAAGTCTCGGCACAAGCTCCTACGAGCAGTACTTC
CASSLSLGTSSYEQYF
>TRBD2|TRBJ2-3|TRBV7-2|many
TGTGCCAGCAGCCTCCCAACTAGCGGGACAGATACGCAGTATTTT
CASSLPTSGTDTQYF
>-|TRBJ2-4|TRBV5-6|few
TGTGCCAGCAGCTCACTAGCAGCAAAAAACATTCAGTACTTC
CASSSLAAKNIQYF
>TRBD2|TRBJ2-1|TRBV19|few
TGTGCCAGTAGTACGGCTAGCGGGATGAACAATGAGCAGTTCTTC
CASSTASGMNNEQFF
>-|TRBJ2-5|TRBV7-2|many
TGTGCCAGCAGCTTTAGGGAGCGGGAGACCCAGTACTTC
CASSFRERETQYF
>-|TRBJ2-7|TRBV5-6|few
TGTGCCAGCAGCTTGTTGCAGGGAGCTTGGGAGCAGTACTTC
CASSLLQGAWEQYF
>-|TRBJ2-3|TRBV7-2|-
TGTGCCAGCAGCTTAGTCGGCAGTACTACAGATACGCAGTATTTT
CASSLVGSTTDTQYF
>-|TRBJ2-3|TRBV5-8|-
TGTGCCAGCACCCGGGCACCGTCTAGTTTGGATACGCAGTATTTT
CASTRAPSSLDTQYF
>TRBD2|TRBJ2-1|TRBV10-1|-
TGCGCCAGCAGTGACCTCCCGGGACTAGCGGACAATGAGCAGTTCTTC
CASSDLPGLADNEQFF
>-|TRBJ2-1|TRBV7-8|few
TGTGCCAGCAGCTCCTACCTCAATGAGCAGTTCTTC
CASSSYLNEQFF
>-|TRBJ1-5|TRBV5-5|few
TGTGCCAGCAGCCCCGGAGAGGGGGGCGGTCAGCCCCAGCATTTT
CASSPGEGGGQPQHF
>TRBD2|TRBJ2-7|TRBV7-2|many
TGTGCCAGCAGCCCCGGGACTAGCGGGAGATACGAGCAGTACTTC
CASSPGTSGRYEQYF
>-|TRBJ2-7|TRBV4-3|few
TGCGCCAGCAGCCAGGTCACCAACTACGAGCAGTACTTC
CASSQVTNYEQYF
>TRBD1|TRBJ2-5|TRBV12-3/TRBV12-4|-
TGTGCCAGCAGCAAACAGGGGCCCAAAGAGACCCAGTACTTC
CASSKQGPKETQYF
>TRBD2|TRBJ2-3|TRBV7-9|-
TGTGCCAGCAGCGAGCCGGGACTAGCGGGAGGGATGGATACGCAGTATTTT
CASSEPGLAGGMDTQYF
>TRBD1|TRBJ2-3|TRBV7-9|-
TGTGCCAGGTCTACAGGGGATGCAGATACGCAGTATTTT
CARSTGDADTQYF
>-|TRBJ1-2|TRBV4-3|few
TGCGCCAGCAGCCAAGTTTCTTTTTTCTACGGCGGCTACACCTTC
CASSQVSFFYGGYTF
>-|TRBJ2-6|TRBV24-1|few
TGTGCCACCAGTGATTCATCTTTCAGGTCGGGGGTAGGGGCCAACGTCCTGACTTTC
CATSDSSFRSGVGANVLTF
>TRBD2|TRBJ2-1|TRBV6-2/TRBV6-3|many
TGTGCCAGCATTTTTCAAGCGGGACCCTCGAGTGAGCAGTTCTTC
CASIFQAGPSSEQFF
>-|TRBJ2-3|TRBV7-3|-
TGTGCCAGCAGCTCCGGACTCATTTCAGATACGCAGTATTTT
CASSSGLISDTQYF
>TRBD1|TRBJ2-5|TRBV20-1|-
TGCAGTGCTTCCGGGACAGGGGACGGAGAGACCCAGTACTTC
CSASGTGDGETQYF
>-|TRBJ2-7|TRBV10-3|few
TGTGCCATCAGAGCCGGGACGAACTACGAGCAGTACTTC
CAIRAGTNYEQYF
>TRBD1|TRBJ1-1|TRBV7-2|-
TGTGCCAGCAGCTTAAACAGGGGGCGGTACACTGAAGCTTTCTTT
CASSLNRGRYTEAFF
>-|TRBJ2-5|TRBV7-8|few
TGTGCCAGCAGCTTAGCGCGGCAGACCCAAGAGACCCAGTACTTC
CASSLARQTQETQYF
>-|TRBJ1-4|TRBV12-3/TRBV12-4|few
TGTGCCAGCAGTTTAGGAGGGTCGGGAGAAAAACTGTTTTTT
CASSLGGSGEKLFF
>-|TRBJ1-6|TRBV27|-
TGTGCCAGCAGTTTATTGTTGAGCTCCTATAATTCACCCCTCCACTTT
CASSLLLSSYNSPLHF
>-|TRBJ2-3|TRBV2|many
TGTGCCAGCAGTGTGTCACGTAGCACAGATACGCAGTATTTT
CASSVSRSTDTQYF
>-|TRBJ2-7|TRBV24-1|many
TGTGCCACCAGTGAACGGGGGTTTAAGGACTACGAGCAGTACTTC
CATSERGFKDYEQYF
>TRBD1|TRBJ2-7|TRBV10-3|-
TGTGCCATCAGTCCCGGGACAGGCTACGAGCAGTACTTC
CAISPGTGYEQYF
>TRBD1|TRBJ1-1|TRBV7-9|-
TGTGCCAGCAGCTTAGACAGGGGGGGAGCTTTCTTT
CASSLDRGGAFF
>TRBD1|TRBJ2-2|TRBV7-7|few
TGTGCTAGCAGCTCGTCGGGACAGGGAATCGGGGAGCTGTTTTTT
CASSSSGQGIGELFF